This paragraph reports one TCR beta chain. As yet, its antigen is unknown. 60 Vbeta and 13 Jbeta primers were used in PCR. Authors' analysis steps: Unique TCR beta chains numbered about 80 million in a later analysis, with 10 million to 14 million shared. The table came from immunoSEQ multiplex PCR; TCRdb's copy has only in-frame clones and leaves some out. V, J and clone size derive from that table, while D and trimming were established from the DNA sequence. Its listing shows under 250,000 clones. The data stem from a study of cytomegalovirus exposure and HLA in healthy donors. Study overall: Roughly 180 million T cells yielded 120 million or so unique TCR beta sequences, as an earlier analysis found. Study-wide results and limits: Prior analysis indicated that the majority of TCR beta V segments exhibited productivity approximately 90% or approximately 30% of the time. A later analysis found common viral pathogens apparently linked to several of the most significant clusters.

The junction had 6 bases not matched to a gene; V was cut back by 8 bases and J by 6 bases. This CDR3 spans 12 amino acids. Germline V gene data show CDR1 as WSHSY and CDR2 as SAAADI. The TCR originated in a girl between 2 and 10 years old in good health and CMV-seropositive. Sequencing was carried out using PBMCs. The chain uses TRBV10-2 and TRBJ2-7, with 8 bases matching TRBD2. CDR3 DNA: TGCGCCAGCCGGGGACTAGAAGTCGAGCAGTACTTC. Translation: CASRGLEVEQYF.